This T cell receptor (beta chain) was sequenced in a study of beta chain features in type 1 diabetes. Findings and caveats of the study: Moderate yet significant TCRB CDR3 shortening was seen in Type 1 diabetes patients in all four CD4+ subsets.

Expressed TCRB transcripts were sequenced after all isolated RNA was converted to cDNA. This table comes from immunoSEQ multiplex PCR, and its TCRdb copy is limited to in-frame clones, with some not included. Of about 270,000 clones in the sample, approximately 15% are singletons; the top ten hold 0.017%. The CDR3 has 14 amino acids. The V gene's germline CDR1 is MDHEN and CDR2 SYDVKM. Trimming removed 6 bases from V and 3 bases from J; junction bases left unmatched: 6. Worth noting for this clone: Its antigen is as yet unknown.

Sequences were obtained from naive CD4+ T cells from blood. The chain has TRBV28 and TRBJ2-7; 9 nucleotides match TRBD1. This sequence originates from a man aged 25 to 40 with type 1 diabetes. The CDR3 DNA follows: TGTGCCAGCAGCCTACCGGGACAGGGCTACGAGCAGTACTTC. Encoded protein: CASSLPGQGYEQYF.